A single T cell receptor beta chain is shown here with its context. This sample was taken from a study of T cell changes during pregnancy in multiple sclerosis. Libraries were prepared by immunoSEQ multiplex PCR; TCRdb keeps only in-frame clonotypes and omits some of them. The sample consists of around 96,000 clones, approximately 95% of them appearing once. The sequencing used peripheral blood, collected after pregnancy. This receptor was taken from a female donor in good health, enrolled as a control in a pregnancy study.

DNA of the CDR3: TGCGCCAGCAGCCGGGGTGACAGGGTAGGGGAGACCCAGTACTTC. The encoded protein is CASSRGDRVGETQYF. The rearrangement joins TRBV4-1 to TRBJ2-5, with 7 positions matching TRBD1. The germline gives CDR1 MGHRA, CDR2 YSYEKL. The CDR3 is made up of 15 amino acids. The junction had 10 bases not matched to a gene; V was cut back by 4 bases and J by 5 bases.